Here is one TCR beta chain with its context. Antigen specificity is unknown. The data belong to a study of T cell responses to AZD1222 COVID-19 vaccine. On the study more broadly: Investigators merged groups given second doses at roughly 4 or roughly 12 weeks. Study-level points and caveats: All repertoire sampling was performed exclusively after the peak T cell response. Donors were chiefly white British, with a greater number of females, and clonal diversity was perhaps underestimated. Regions left unmutated in variants are reportedly the target of nearly half of spike-specific TCRs.

Germline lookup yields CDR1 GTSNPN and CDR2 SVGIG (reference sequence). The length of the CDR3 is 13 residues. The V gene lost 5 bases and the J gene lost 3 bases, with 13 bases spanning the gap. Here immunoSEQ multiplex PCR was the method, and the copy in TCRdb shows in-frame clones only, minus some. The sample has more than 140,000 clones, around 91% seen once. The TCR comes from an adult in good health. The J gene is TRBJ1-1, the V gene TRBV30; D may be TRBD1 (6 bases). Sequenced material: peripheral blood, taken on day 0 of AZD1222 vaccination. CDR3 coding DNA: TGTGCCTGGCGCAGGGGTGTTGACACTGAAGCTTTCTTT. Amino acid sequence: CAWRRGVDTEAFF.